This T cell receptor (beta chain) stems from a study of T-cell reconstitution after alpha-beta-depleted transplantation in children. The authors prepared the TCRbeta library with unique molecular identifiers. TCRdb redid the calling of the PCR reads with MiXCR, one entry per CDR3 protein. The sample consists of hundreds of thousands of distinct CDR3 sequences, about 30% of them appearing once. This clonotype was counted a few times. CDR1 and CDR2 from the germline V gene are MNHEY and SVGAGI. V lost 6 bases, J lost 0 bases, and 12 bases lay in between. This CDR3 is 14 amino acids long. The TCR originated in a human donor who donated a stem cell graft to a child with aplastic anemia. The chain combines TRBV6-5 with TRBJ2-7, with D maybe TRBD1 (5 bases). The input for sequencing was PBMCs from the stem cell graft donor, taken from the stem cell graft. The CDR3 region is CASRSRQLSYEQYF. CDR3 DNA sequence: TGTGCCAGCAGGTCTCGACAGCTCTCCTACGAGCAGTACTTC.